This TCR beta chain was identified during a study of T cell responses to AZD1222 COVID-19 vaccine. Whole-study results and caveats: It should be noted that donors were predominantly white British and more often female, and clonal diversity was possibly underestimated. A rise in Spike-specific TCR breadth and depth followed two AZD1222 doses.

About this clone itself: Its antigen is as yet unknown.

Method: immunoSEQ multiplex PCR; TCRdb's copy keeps in-frame clones and lacks some. The data hold about 160,000 clones, with 85% to 95% observed a single time. The V gene lost 3 bases and the J gene lost 0 bases, with 10 bases spanning the gap. This CDR3 is built from 15 residues. The germline gives CDR1 SGDLS, CDR2 YYNGEE. The sequence was collected from an adult in good health. This rearrangement joins TRBV9 to TRBJ1-5, with D perhaps TRBD1 (5 bases). Sequencing was performed on peripheral blood, taken on day 0 of AZD1222 vaccination. The CDR3 DNA sequence: TGTGCCAGCAGCGATACGGGGGGTAGCAATCAGCCCCAGCATTTT. This encodes CASSDTGGSNQPQHF.